These 27 T cell receptor beta chains originate from one sample sequenced in a study of blood T cell repertoires in COVID-19. Measured with immunoSEQ multiplex PCR; TCRdb has only the in-frame clones, and not every one. The table shows tens of thousands of clones, with 81% occurring only once. The sequencing input was peripheral blood. The receptors here all came from a man older than 75 with acute or convalescent COVID-19.

The chain links TRBV10-2 to TRBJ1-5; D is ambiguous. The CDR3 spans 13 residues. Between the trimmed V and J ends, which lost 4 bases and 7 bases, there was a span of 11 bases. In germline, CDR1 is WSHSY, CDR2 SAAADI. CDR3 bases: TGCGCCAGCAGTGGTGGCGAGGGACAGCCCCAGCATTTT. This translates into CASSGGEGQPQHF.

V gene TRBV3-1 (or the pseudogene TRBV3-2) combines with J gene TRBJ1-1; TRBD1 agrees at 7 bases. Germline V gene sequence: CDR1 LGHDT, CDR2 YNNKEL (reference sequence). Trimming at V came to 4 bases and at J to 6 bases, leaving 2 bases not matched to a gene. This CDR3 contains 12 residues. The CDR3 DNA follows: TGTGCCAGCAGCCGCGACAGGGCTGAAGCTTTCTTT. Its protein is CASSRDRAEAFF.

The rearrangement joins TRBV2 to TRBJ1-5, with D maybe TRBD1 (5 bases). V dropped 7 bases and J dropped 4 bases, with 14 bases sitting between them. CDR3 length: 14 amino acids. The germline V gene has CDR1 SNHLY and CDR2 FYNNEI. Here the CDR3 reads CASTPGRGNQPQHF. The CDR3 DNA reads TGTGCCAGCACCCCGGGTCGGGGGAATCAGCCCCAGCATTTT.

This clone is a singleton in its sample. This chain joins TRBV29-1 and TRBJ2-3; the D gene is possibly TRBD1 (5 bases). Per the germline V gene, CDR1 is SQVTM and CDR2 is ANQGSEA. This CDR3 region has 15 residues. V was trimmed by 3 bases and J by 2 bases, leaving 15 bases between them. CDR3 in DNA: TGCAGCGTTGACGGCAGGGCAGGAATCACAGATACGCAGTATTTT. This codes for CSVDGRAGITDTQYF.

This clone has a handful of counts. This rearrangement joins TRBV5-1 to TRBJ1-2; D is unresolved. Germline V gene lookup returns CDR1 SGHRS and CDR2 YFSETQ. There are 14 residues in the CDR3. V was cut by 0 bases and J by 4 bases, with 10 bases left in between. The CDR3 loop reads CASSLAGESYGYTF. Here the CDR3 DNA reads TGCGCCAGCAGCTTGGCCGGGGAGAGCTATGGCTACACCTTC.

The chain uses TRBV5-1 and TRBJ2-5; 10 nucleotides align to TRBD2. This CDR3 spans 14 amino acids. Trimming removed 3 bases from V and 14 bases from J; junction bases left unmatched: 13. CDR1 SGHRS and CDR2 YFSETQ come from the germline V gene. The CDR3 is CASSWGTSAGIDYF. CDR3 nucleotides: TGCGCCAGCAGCTGGGGGACTAGCGCAGGGATCGACTACTTC.

The J gene is TRBJ1-4, the V gene TRBV19; 9 nucleotides match TRBD1. V lost 8 bases to trimming and J lost 4 bases; unmatched junction nucleotides: 11. CDR3 length equals 16 residues. Germline lookup yields CDR1 LNHDA and CDR2 SQIVND (reference sequence). CDR3 residues: CASRRGGQGYNEKLFF. Written as DNA, the CDR3 is TGTGCCAGTCGACGGGGAGGACAGGGGTATAATGAAAAACTGTTTTTT.

V usage is TRBV18 and J usage is TRBJ2-4, with 14 bases lining up with TRBD2. CDR3 length: 20 residues. The junction had 8 bases not matched to a gene; V was cut back by 1 base and J by 0 bases. CDR1 KGHSH and CDR2 LQKENI come from the germline V gene. The CDR3 region has the DNA TGTGCCAGCTCACCACTAGGACTAGCGGGAGGAGGTGTAGCCAAAAACATTCAGTACTTC. Protein: CASSPLGLAGGGVAKNIQYF.

This clone showed up just a few times. The chain recombines TRBV5-1 with TRBJ2-1; weak D call: TRBD1 (5 bases). Looked up from germline, CDR1 is SGHRS and CDR2 is YFSETQ. Trimming took 5 bases from V and 1 from J, leaving 13 bases between them. The CDR3 consists of 15 residues. The CDR3 region is CASRQTGESYNEQFF. In nucleotides, the CDR3 is TGCGCCAGCAGACAAACAGGTGAATCCTACAATGAGCAGTTCTTC.

This clone was detected only once. This chain joins TRBV20-1 and TRBJ2-6; TRBD1 matches 8 bases. Germline trimming cut 3 bases from V and 0 bases from J; bases unmatched to any gene: 4. The V gene's germline CDR1 is DFQATT and CDR2 SNEGSKA (reference sequence). The length of the CDR3 is 16 residues. The CDR3 spells CSASDRGFSGANVLTF. CDR3 bases: TGCAGTGCTAGTGACAGGGGATTCTCTGGGGCCAACGTCCTGACTTTC.

The V gene is TRBV5-1, the J gene TRBJ2-5; D possibly corresponds to TRBD2 (9 bases). Trimming took 0 bases from V and 5 from J, leaving 29 bases between them. This CDR3 has 20 amino acids. The germline CDR1 and CDR2 sequences are SGHRS and YFSETQ. CDR3 DNA: TGCGCCAGCAGCTTGGCCACCCAGGGGGCGGGAGGGCCCGTATTGGAGACCCAGTACTTC. Translation gives CASSLATQGAGGPVLETQYF.

This sequence joins TRBV11-3 and TRBJ2-2, with no clear D. V dropped 2 bases and J dropped 8 bases, with 12 bases sitting between them. The CDR3 has 14 residues. CDR1 SGHNT and CDR2 YENEEA come from the germline V gene. In DNA, the CDR3 is TGTGCCAGCAGCTTATCTGTACTCACGGGGGAGCTGTTTTTT. It translates to CASSLSVLTGELFF.

V gene TRBV4-2 combines with J gene TRBJ2-7, with 13 nucleotides matching TRBD2. The CDR3 spans 14 residues. Per germline, CDR1 LGHNA and CDR2 YNFKEQ. After removal of 5 bases from V and 7 bases from J, the junction contained 5 bases not matched to a gene. DNA for the CDR3: TGTGCCAGCAGCAACCCGACTAGCGGGAGGGAGCAGTACTTC. It translates to CASSNPTSGREQYF.

The J gene is TRBJ2-1, the V gene TRBV11-3; 9 bases map to TRBD2. There are 15 residues in the CDR3. The V gene end was trimmed by 6 bases and the J gene end by 8 bases; junction bases not matched to a gene: 11. Germline V lookup: CDR1 SGHNT, CDR2 YENEEA. CDR3: CASSFSGSGGDEQFF. The DNA of the CDR3 is TGTGCCAGCAGTTTTAGCGGGAGTGGGGGGGATGAGCAGTTCTTC.

A single count supports this clone. The V call is TRBV18, the J call TRBJ2-7, with D perhaps matching TRBD2 (6 bases). The germline CDR1 and CDR2 sequences are KGHSH and LQKENI. Trimming pared 0 bases from V and 7 bases from J, leaving 13 bases between. The CDR3 spans 14 residues. The CDR3 here is CASSPPGRGGEQYF. CDR3 in DNA: TGTGCCAGCTCACCACCAGGGCGAGGAGGGGAGCAGTACTTC. The variable domain in full, completed from reference TRBV18 and TRBJ2-7, reads NAGVMQNPRHLVRRRGQEARLRCSPMKGHSHVYWYRQLPEEGLKFMVYLQKENIIDESGMPKERFSAEFPKEGPSILRIQQVVRGDSAAYFCASSPPGRGGEQYFGPGTRLTVT.

The rearrangement uses TRBV6-5 and TRBJ1-2, with 9 bases matching TRBD1. After removal of 6 bases from V and 7 bases from J, the junction contained 9 bases not matched to a gene. The CDR3 covers 14 residues. Germline V gene data show CDR1 as MNHEY and CDR2 as SVGAGI. CDR3 DNA sequence: TGTGCCAGCAGGAATTCCAGGACAGGGGCTGGCTACACCTTC. It specifies CASRNSRTGAGYTF.

The rearrangement uses TRBV7-9 and TRBJ1-6; 8 positions match TRBD1. The CDR3 has 18 residues. Germline V CDR1 and CDR2: SEHNR, FQNEAQ (reference sequence). V lost 1 base to trimming and J lost 0 bases; unmatched junction nucleotides: 5. DNA of the CDR3: TGTGCCAGCAGCTTAGACAGGGGGGGAAGCTCCTATAATTCACCCCTCCACTTT. As protein: CASSLDRGGSSYNSPLHF.

The chain joins TRBV19 to TRBJ1-4, with D hard to call. Germline lookup yields CDR1 LNHDA and CDR2 SQIVND (reference sequence). The CDR3 is 15 residues long. V lost 1 base and J lost 3, with 9 bases in between. The CDR3 DNA reads as TGTGCCAGTAGTATAGGGGCAGTCTCTAATGAAAAACTGTTTTTT. This gives the protein CASSIGAVSNEKLFF.

The rearrangement links TRBV14 to TRBJ2-2; 9 nucleotides agree with TRBD1. CDR1 SGHDN and CDR2 FVKESK come from the germline V gene. After removal of 2 bases from V and 4 bases from J, the junction contained 8 bases not matched to a gene. The CDR3 sequence is 17 residues long. CDR3: CASSQLKGTGITGELFF. In DNA form, the CDR3 reads TGTGCCAGCAGCCAACTTAAGGGGACAGGGATCACCGGGGAGCTGTTTTTT. Supplemented by reference TRBV14 and TRBJ2-2, the full variable domain reads EAGVTQFPSHSVIEKGQTVTLRCDPISGHDNLYWYRRVMGKEIKFLLHFVKESKQDESGMPNNRFLAERTGGTYSTLKVQPAELEDSGVYFCASSQLKGTGITGELFFGEGSRLTVL.

The V call is TRBV5-1, the J call TRBJ1-1; D uncertain. CDR1 and CDR2 (germline): SGHRS, YFSETQ. The CDR3 extends over 14 amino acids. V lost 0 bases and J lost 1, with 7 bases in between. The CDR3 reads CASSLVGRNTEAFF. The CDR3 DNA reads TGCGCCAGCAGCTTGGTCGGGAGGAACACTGAAGCTTTCTTT.

CDR3 nucleotide sequence: TGTGCCAGCAGGGGGACAGGGGGCGCAGGAGATACGCAGTATTTT. It encodes CASRGTGGAGDTQYF. The rearrangement joins TRBV2 to TRBJ2-3; 12 bases align to TRBD1. CDR3 length equals 15 residues. Trimming removed 6 bases from V and 5 bases from J; junction bases left unmatched: 6. Per germline, CDR1 SNHLY and CDR2 FYNNEI. Full variable domain (rest looked up from reference TRBV2 and TRBJ2-3): EPEVTQTPSHQVTQMGQEVILRCVPISNHLYFYWYRQILGQKVEFLVSFYNNEISEKSEIFDDQFSVERPDGSNFTLKIRSTKLEDSAMYFCASRGTGGAGDTQYFGPGTRLTVL.

To note about this clone: At the DNA level, this CDR3 is encoded by other sequences in the same sample as well. The chain joins TRBV7-2 to TRBJ2-7; the D gene is possibly TRBD2 (6 bases). Trimming took 0 bases from V and 2 from J, leaving 8 bases between them. Germline V gene sequence: CDR1 SGHTA, CDR2 FQGNSA. This CDR3 has 14 amino acids. The CDR3 sequence is CASSLAGGPYEQYF. The CDR3 nucleotides read TGTGCCAGCAGCTTAGCGGGAGGTCCCTACGAGCAGTACTTC.

V usage is TRBV29-1 and J usage is TRBJ2-1, with 7 bases aligning to TRBD1. The CDR3 runs 15 residues. After removal of 5 bases from V and 6 bases from J, the junction contained 13 bases not matched to a gene. Germline V CDR1 and CDR2: SQVTM, ANQGSEA. The CDR3 loop reads CSVHRQGPVGNEQFF. The CDR3 DNA reads as TGCAGCGTTCACCGACAGGGACCTGTGGGCAATGAGCAGTTCTTC.

The genes are TRBV11-2 and TRBJ2-1; 9 nucleotides align to TRBD2. V lost 4 bases to trimming and J lost 3 bases; unmatched junction nucleotides: 10. This CDR3 is 17 amino acids long. Looked up from germline, CDR1 is SGHAT and CDR2 is FQNNGV. The chain's CDR3 is CASSSLGGLASYNEQFF. CDR3 nucleotides: TGTGCCAGCAGCTCTCTGGGCGGACTAGCGAGCTACAATGAGCAGTTCTTC. Combining the CDR3 with reference TRBV11-2 and TRBJ2-1 gives the whole variable domain EAGVAQSPRYKIIEKRQSVAFWCNPISGHATLYWYQQILGQGPKLLIQFQNNGVVDDSQLPKDRFSAERLKGVDSTLKIQPAKLEDSAVYLCASSSLGGLASYNEQFFGPGTRLTVL.

The chain couples TRBV18 to TRBJ2-3, with a weak D call TRBD1 (5 bases). Deletions cut 2 bases from V and 2 bases from J, with 11 bases between. This CDR3 has 15 residues. Germline V gene sequence: CDR1 KGHSH, CDR2 LQKENI. The CDR3 is CASSPGWGPTDTQYF. The CDR3 DNA reads TGTGCCAGCTCACCAGGCTGGGGCCCCACAGATACGCAGTATTTT.

The rearrangement joins TRBV16 to TRBJ1-1, with D possibly TRBD1 on 5 matching bases. V lost 4 bases to trimming and J lost 0 bases, with 9 bases between them. The CDR3 totals 14 residues. Germline CDR1 is KGHSY and CDR2 is FQNENV. The CDR3 nucleotides read TGTGCCAGCAGCCGCCACAGGATGAACACTGAAGCTTTCTTT. It is translated as CASSRHRMNTEAFF.

The chain joins TRBV28 to TRBJ2-7; 7 bases are shared with TRBD2. CDR1 MDHEN and CDR2 SYDVKM come from the germline V gene. V lost 6 bases to trimming and J lost 3 bases; unmatched junction nucleotides: 11. This CDR3 has 15 residues. The CDR3 sequence: CASSFSGTGHYEQYF. The DNA for the CDR3 is TGTGCCAGCAGCTTCAGCGGGACGGGTCACTACGAGCAGTACTTC.